This TCR beta chain was sequenced during a study of cytomegalovirus exposure and HLA in healthy donors (dated by TCRdb to the late 2010s). About the full investigation: A later analysis indicated that the 130 or so validation repertoires were generated on the platform also employed for the 700 or so repertoires of the first cohort. The study aimed to test whether signatures of past pathogen exposure could be identified by cataloging public T cell receptors. Besides the first cohort of around 700 subjects, a separate validation cohort made up of 120 or so different subjects was used. High-throughput TCR immunosequencing, statistical association of individual TCRs with disease status, and machine learning were combined to predict cytomegalovirus infection status.

Results the study describes overall, beyond this receptor: A later analysis lacked HLA typing for the validation cohort, so it scored co-occurrence in that cohort across all 130 or so repertoires. The classifier was reported to diagnose cytomegalovirus status with high specificity and sensitivity in both the original cohort and the validation cohort. Across donors, most TCR sequences were observed very rarely, whereas some public TCRs were present in many individuals. It was suggested by the authors that the approach could potentially be generalized to other disease states and immunological phenotypes. The study gave a list of 150 to 200 TCR beta chains associated with cytomegalovirus. Subsequent analysis determined that TCRs grouped into clusters in the first cohort also showed a tendency toward co-occurrence across the 90 to 150 validation repertoires, and 85% to 95% of cluster scores exceeded 0. In vitro tests confirmed that a few of the cytomegalovirus-associated TCR beta chains recognize cytomegalovirus antigens.

The CDR3 holds 15 amino acids from the cysteine to the phenylalanine. Of all the DNA, just the CDR3 is kept, 45 bases in frame from base 1. V loses 4 bases at its end and J loses 4 bases; junction bases beyond the gene matches: 8. As encoded in the germline V gene, CDR1 is SGHRS while CDR2 is YFSETQ. The donors were included in the validation cohort of some 120 subjects, a group kept apart from the roughly 610-subject first cohort. The library was generated by the immunoSEQ multiplex PCR assay. From the authors' description of their analysis: A statistical classification framework was built for diagnosing cytomegalovirus status from the catalog of TCR beta chain sequences. This is the immuneACCESS table as TCRdb keeps it, with only in-frame sequences that have V and J called. A part of the clones is gone; compared with another copy, unresolved V genes explain less than half, and the rest is unexplained. V, J and clone size are those of that table, while D and trimming were read from the DNA. This sample lists some 56,000 clones; around nine tenths were detected once. Of the sample, about 1% falls within the top ten clones.

To note about this clone: What this receptor recognizes is not known. No much larger clone is present one base from it, and per-base qualities are unavailable.

The chain uses TRBV5-1 and TRBJ1-1, with 9 junctional bases fitting TRBD1. Specimen: PBMCs. The sequence was collected from a man younger than 30 in good health and CMV-seronegative. At the DNA level, the sequence is TGCGCCAGCAGCCCCGGACAGGGGCGGGGCACTGAAGCTTTCTTT. It codes for CASSPGQGRGTEAFF.